Below, 29 T cell receptor beta chains from the same sample are listed, as sequenced in a study of cytomegalovirus exposure and HLA in healthy donors. PCR primers comprised 60 Vbeta and 13 Jbeta primers. The assay was immunoSEQ multiplex PCR, and TCRdb's table has in-frame clones only and misses some. The table has about 200,000 clones, 70% seen once. Sequenced: PBMCs. The receptors were sampled from a middle-aged man in good health and CMV-seropositive.

As to this clone: One end of the junction varies from germline; a read error may be responsible. V and J are TRBV4-1 and TRBJ2-7; 9 positions agree with TRBD1. This CDR3 is built from 16 residues. Germline loops: CDR1 MGHRA, CDR2 YSYEKL. CDR3 in amino acids: CAGSQDRTGASYEQYF. DNA for the CDR3: TGCGCCGGCAGCCAAGATAGGACAGGGGCCTCCTACGAGCAGTACTTC.

The rearrangement links TRBV7-8 to TRBJ1-5; no clear D gene. Per germline, CDR1 SGHVS and CDR2 FQNEAQ. The CDR3 is 12 residues long. V lost 5 bases, J lost 16 bases, and 18 bases lay in between. The CDR3 DNA reads as TGTGCCAGCAGCCGGGTCCTTTTGATGTTTCATTTT. It translates to CASSRVLLMFHF.

The chain employs TRBV14 and TRBJ2-7, with 8 bases aligning to TRBD2. From germline, CDR1 is SGHDN and CDR2 FVKESK. Trimming took 3 bases from V and 2 from J; bases not matched to a gene: 0. The CDR3 totals 13 residues. The CDR3 here is CASSQRGAYEQYF. The CDR3 nucleotides read TGTGCCAGCAGCCAGCGGGGGGCCTACGAGCAGTACTTC.

The gene calls are TRBV12-5 and TRBJ1-2, with TRBD1 matching over 8 bases. The CDR3 length is 17 residues. Germline assignment: CDR1 LGHNT and CDR2 FRNRAP. V lost 1 base and J lost 2; bases outside the gene matches: 9. CDR3 amino acids: CASGLAPYRGENYGYTF. CDR3 coding DNA: TGTGCTAGTGGTTTGGCACCATACAGGGGGGAAAACTATGGCTACACCTTC.

The chain carries TRBV5-1 and TRBJ2-3; unclear D gene. Looked up from germline, CDR1 is SGHRS and CDR2 is YFSETQ. V gave up 8 bases and J gave up 0 bases, with 13 bases separating them. The CDR3 totals 14 residues. The DNA for the CDR3 is TGCGCCAGTAAAGAACAACCTAGCACAGATACGCAGTATTTT. Its translation: CASKEQPSTDTQYF.

This sequence joins TRBV10-1 and TRBJ2-2, with no clear D. There are 12 residues in the CDR3. Germline CDR1 and CDR2: WNHNN and SYGVQD (reference sequence). Trimming cost V 7 bases and J 7 bases, with 10 bases left between them. This CDR3 is CASTPGYGELFF. CDR3 nucleotide sequence: TGCGCCAGCACCCCAGGTTACGGGGAGCTGTTTTTT.

This sequence joins TRBV19 and TRBJ1-4, with a weak D call TRBD1 (5 bases). CDR3 size: 15 residues. Between the trimmed V and J ends, which lost 5 bases and 7 bases, there was a span of 17 bases. In germline, CDR1 is LNHDA, CDR2 SQIVND (reference sequence). The CDR3 coding sequence is TGTGCCAGTAGTGAGGTCGGGGGAATCCCTGAAAAACTGTTTTTT. It yields the protein CASSEVGGIPEKLFF. Supplemented by reference TRBV19 and TRBJ1-4, the full variable domain reads DGGITQSPKYLFRKEGQNVTLSCEQNLNHDAMYWYRQDPGQGLRLIYYSQIVNDFQKGDIAEGYSVSREKKESFPLTVTSAQKNPTAFYLCASSEVGGIPEKLFFGSGTQLSVL.

The genes are TRBV29-1 and TRBJ1-1; 9 bases are a match to TRBD1. CDR3 size: 13 residues. V lost 7 bases, J lost 2 bases, and 5 bases stayed unmatched. Germline V lookup: CDR1 SQVTM, CDR2 ANQGSEA. The CDR3 here is CSAWDRVNTEAFF. The CDR3, as DNA: TGCAGCGCCTGGGACAGGGTAAACACTGAAGCTTTCTTT.

There are a few counts of this clone. The chain links TRBV5-4 to TRBJ2-2; TRBD1 matches 9 bases. The CDR3 consists of 17 residues. V gave up 8 bases and J gave up 4 bases; unmatched junction bases: 15. The germline V gene encodes CDR1 SGHNT and CDR2 YYREEE (reference sequence). CDR3 DNA sequence: TGTGCCAGTCGGACAGGGGCGACCCCAGTCTCCACCGGGGAGCTGTTTTTT. This translates into CASRTGATPVSTGELFF.

CDR3 nucleotide sequence: TGTGCCAGCAGCGAACAGACAGGGGGTGTGGGGGATGGCTACACCTTC. Translated: CASSEQTGGVGDGYTF. The rearrangement uses TRBV6-1 and TRBJ1-2; 9 nucleotides match TRBD1. Germline V gene lookup returns CDR1 MNHNS and CDR2 SASEGT. With 6 bases clipped from V and 6 bases from J, the junction kept 14 bases outside the gene matches. The CDR3 is 16 amino acids.

This rearrangement joins TRBV5-4 to TRBJ2-5; D possibly corresponds to TRBD1 (6 bases). The CDR3 totals 13 residues. Trimming left V 1 base short and J 2 bases short, with 6 bases between. Germline CDR1 is SGHNT and CDR2 is YYREEE (reference sequence). The CDR3 nucleotides read TGTGCCAGCAGCTTGAGGGGGCAAGAGACCCAGTACTTC. Protein: CASSLRGQETQYF.

This clone was detected once. This rearrangement joins TRBV29-1 to TRBJ1-1; 8 bases line up with TRBD1. V dropped 8 bases and J dropped 3; count of bases not matched to a gene: 8. From germline, CDR1 is SQVTM and CDR2 ANQGSEA. The CDR3 extends over 13 amino acids. The chain's CDR3 is CSFSWTGYTEAFF. Here the CDR3 DNA reads TGCAGCTTCTCCTGGACAGGGTACACTGAAGCTTTCTTT.

The chain has TRBV6-1 and TRBJ2-7; 9 nucleotides agree with TRBD1. The CDR3 extends over 13 amino acids. The V and J ends lost 7 bases and 2 bases, in that order; junction bases with no gene match: 3. Per germline, CDR1 MNHNS and CDR2 SASEGT. The CDR3 DNA sequence: TGTGCCAGCAACCGACAGGGGGCCTACGAGCAGTACTTC. Encoded protein: CASNRQGAYEQYF.

A single count supports this clone. The chain combines TRBV6-1 with TRBJ1-5; 9 nucleotides align to TRBD1. Germline V CDR1 and CDR2: MNHNS, SASEGT. The CDR3 extends over 14 amino acids. V was pared by 10 bases and J by 11 bases, with 15 bases of the junction left unmatched. The CDR3 loop is CATLGTGLMRAQHF. The CDR3 nucleotides are TGTGCCACCCTAGGGACAGGGCTTATGAGGGCCCAGCATTTT.

The rearrangement uses TRBV5-6 and TRBJ1-2; D gene ambiguous. Trimming removed 2 bases at V and 0 bases at J, with 11 bases between. This CDR3 contains 15 residues. From germline, CDR1 is SGHDT and CDR2 YYEEEE. The chain's CDR3 is CASSFYSRTNYGYTF. The CDR3 bases are TGTGCCAGCAGCTTTTATTCCAGAACTAACTATGGCTACACCTTC.

A few counts support this clone. A junction boundary mismatches the germline segment, possibly from a read error. V is TRBV7-9 and J is TRBJ1-1; the D is unclear. This CDR3 comprises 15 residues. CDR1 and CDR2 from the germline V gene are SEHNR and FQNEAQ (reference sequence). Here the CDR3 DNA reads TGTTCCAGCAGCTTGGGCCTCGGGGAGAACACTGAAGCTTTCTTT. It encodes CSSSLGLGENTEAFF.

The chain joins TRBV6-5 to TRBJ1-2, with 8 bases fitting TRBD1. The CDR3 runs to 13 residues. Per the germline V gene, CDR1 is MNHEY and CDR2 is SVGAGI. Losses at the gene ends were 5 bases for V and 8 bases for J; bases not matched to a gene: 7. The CDR3 sequence: CASSETGGYGYTF. The DNA of the CDR3 is TGTGCCAGCAGTGAAACAGGGGGTTACGGCTACACCTTC.

The chain is built from TRBV5-6 and TRBJ2-4, with 8 bases identical to TRBD2. V shed 6 bases and J 8 bases; nucleotides not matched to a gene: 13. The CDR3 spans 15 residues. The V gene's germline CDR1 is SGHDT and CDR2 YYEEEE. This chain's CDR3 is CASTRRVPGRDIQYF. As DNA, the CDR3 is TGTGCCAGCACCCGGCGGGTGCCCGGGAGGGACATTCAGTACTTC.

The chain combines TRBV6-1 with TRBJ1-6; D perhaps matches TRBD1 (6 bases). CDR1 and CDR2 (germline): MNHNS, SASEGT. The CDR3 totals 12 residues. The ends were cut back, 11 bases at V and 2 bases at J, with 7 bases in the middle. DNA for the CDR3: TGTGCCGCAGGGGCCTATAATTCACCCCTCCACTTT. Translation: CAAGAYNSPLHF.

This clone came up a few times. This chain joins TRBV15 and TRBJ2-3; the D gene is possibly TRBD1 (6 bases). The V end was cut by 0 bases, the J end by 4 bases, with 11 bases between. Germline V CDR1 and CDR2: LNHNV, YYDKDF (reference sequence). This CDR3 spans 15 amino acids. The CDR3 protein is CATSRDQGIADTQYF. DNA for the CDR3: TGTGCCACCAGCAGAGATCAGGGGATCGCAGATACGCAGTATTTT.

This clone was seen only a few times. This chain joins TRBV28 and TRBJ1-4; no clear D. V was cut by 6 bases and J by 8 bases, with 19 bases left in between. The CDR3 contains 15 residues. Germline V gene sequence: CDR1 MDHEN, CDR2 SYDVKM. CDR3 bases: TGTGCCAGCAGGACACCGGGAAAGGGAGGGGAAAAACTGTTTTTT. Residues: CASRTPGKGGEKLFF. Together with reference TRBV28 and TRBJ1-4, the CDR3 gives the full variable domain: DVKVTQSSRYLVKRTGEKVFLECVQDMDHENMFWYRQDPGLGLRLIYFSYDVKMKEKGDIPEGYSVSREKKERFSLILESASTNQTSMYLCASRTPGKGGEKLFFGSGTQLSVL.

The chain uses TRBV5-1 and TRBJ2-7, with D maybe TRBD2 (5 bases). Germline V lookup: CDR1 SGHRS, CDR2 YFSETQ. Trimming removed 7 bases from V and 5 bases from J, with 19 bases in between. The CDR3 length is 14 residues. This chain's CDR3 is CASPRRSPRHEQYF. DNA of the CDR3: TGCGCCAGCCCTAGGAGGTCCCCGAGGCACGAGCAGTACTTC.

The gene calls are TRBV6-5 and TRBJ1-2; 8 bases are shared with TRBD1. Germline V CDR1 and CDR2: MNHEY, SVGAGI. The CDR3 spans 13 residues. V shed 6 bases, J shed 8 bases, and the junction held 8 bases outside the gene matches. CDR3 bases: TGTGCCAGCAGACCGGACAGGGCCGGAGGCTACACCTTC. Its protein is CASRPDRAGGYTF.

DNA of the CDR3: TGTGCCAGCAGCTTGTGGGCAGGGGTAGACACCGGGGAGCTGTTTTTT. Translated: CASSLWAGVDTGELFF. The chain joins TRBV5-8 to TRBJ2-2; perhaps TRBD1 as D (6 bases). V was cut by 1 base and J by 3 bases, with 13 bases left in between. There are 16 residues in the CDR3. Germline V CDR1 and CDR2: SGHTS, YDEGEE.

V usage is TRBV4-1 and J usage is TRBJ2-3; 7 bases line up with TRBD2. Germline V CDR1 and CDR2: MGHRA, YSYEKL. This CDR3 has 16 residues. V shed 2 bases and J 0 bases; nucleotides not matched to a gene: 5. The chain's CDR3 is CASSQRLATSTDTQYF. CDR3 nucleotide sequence: TGCGCCAGCAGCCAAAGACTAGCTACTAGCACAGATACGCAGTATTTT.

The chain has TRBV21-1 and TRBJ1-6; TRBD1, as called in the table, went unchecked against the DNA. TRBV21-1 is noted as a pseudogene. There are 16 residues in the CDR3. CDR3 in amino acids: CASTPVYWTRGSPLHF. CDR3 coding DNA: TGTGCCAGCACCCCTGTTTATTGGACAAGGGGTTCACCCCTCCACTTT.

This clone occurred a few times. The chain employs TRBV9 and TRBJ2-3; 9 nucleotides agree with TRBD1. V trimming: 4 bases; J trimming: 5 bases; junction bases outside the gene matches: 8. CDR1 SGDLS and CDR2 YYNGEE come from the germline V gene. The CDR3 contains 15 residues. This CDR3 reads CASSPRQGEGDTQYF. CDR3 in DNA: TGTGCCAGCAGCCCCAGACAGGGGGAGGGAGATACGCAGTATTTT.

The gene calls are TRBV4-3 and TRBJ1-4; D gene uncertain. In germline, CDR1 is LGHNA, CDR2 YSLEER. Trimming stripped 0 bases from V and 5 bases from J, with 13 bases between. This CDR3 has 16 residues. CDR3 nucleotide sequence: TGCGCCAGCAGCCAAGATCGGCAAGTAGCGAATGAAAAACTGTTTTTT. This translates into CASSQDRQVANEKLFF.

The chain joins TRBV15 to TRBJ1-6; 12 nucleotides align to TRBD1. The CDR3 is made up of 19 amino acids. V lost 0 bases to trimming and J lost 9 bases; unmatched junction nucleotides: 12. Germline lookup yields CDR1 LNHNV and CDR2 YYDKDF (reference sequence). In DNA form, the CDR3 reads TGTGCCACCAGCAGAGATCTCGGGACAGGGGGCAGCAGGGGTTCACCCCTCCACTTT. It specifies CATSRDLGTGGSRGSPLHF.